The 28 T cell receptor beta chains listed next were all sequenced from one sample in a study of T cell responses to AZD1222 COVID-19 vaccine. Method: immunoSEQ multiplex PCR; TCRdb's copy keeps in-frame clones and lacks some. The data contain 130,000 to 150,000 clones, around nine tenths of them singletons. Sample: peripheral blood, taken on day 0 of AZD1222 vaccination. The receptors come from an adult in good health.

This rearrangement joins TRBV5-1 to TRBJ2-5; TRBD1 matches 9 bases. Looked up from germline, CDR1 is SGHRS and CDR2 is YFSETQ. Unmatched junction bases numbered 12, after V lost 4 bases and J lost 5 bases. This CDR3 has 16 residues. The DNA of the CDR3 is TGCGCCAGCAGCCCAAGCGCAGGGACAGGGTTTGAGACCCAGTACTTC. Its translation: CASSPSAGTGFETQYF.

This clone was counted a few times. This chain links TRBV18 with TRBJ2-7, with TRBD2 matching over 8 bases. The germline CDR1 and CDR2 sequences are KGHSH and LQKENI. The CDR3 is 13 residues long. The junction had 8 bases not matched to a gene; V was cut back by 6 bases and J by 7 bases. As DNA, the CDR3 is TGTGCCAGCTCCCCCCCCGGCGGGGGGGAGCAGTACTTC. Translation: CASSPPGGGEQYF.

The chain carries TRBV14 and TRBJ2-1; 11 bases match TRBD2. With V trimmed by 1 base and J by 13 bases, 6 bases remained unmatched. The CDR3 extends over 14 amino acids. CDR1 is SGHDN, CDR2 FVKESK, per germline. Here the CDR3 DNA reads TGTGCCAGCAGCCAAGCTAGCGGGGGGCTAGGACAGTTCTTC. Translated: CASSQASGGLGQFF.

This clone was seen just once. J is TRBJ1-1 and V is TRBV7-9, with 10 bases fitting TRBD1. Germline V gene data show CDR1 as SEHNR and CDR2 as FQNEAQ (reference sequence). The CDR3 covers 13 residues. J gave up 11 bases and V 3 bases, and 6 bases lay outside the gene matches. Here the CDR3 reads CASSLSGTGVAFF. As DNA, the CDR3 is TGTGCCAGCAGCTTGTCCGGGACAGGGGTGGCTTTCTTT.

CDR3 in amino acids: CASSPLWADSPQFAPPYGYTF. DNA of the CDR3: TGTGCCAGCAGTCCCCTTTGGGCCGATTCGCCCCAATTCGCCCCTCCATATGGCTACACCTTC. V and J are TRBV28 and TRBJ1-2; D is undetermined. Germline CDR1 is MDHEN and CDR2 is SYDVKM. The CDR3 length is 21 residues. Trimming cost V 5 bases and J 5 bases, with 36 bases left between them.

The rearrangement uses TRBV20-1 and TRBJ1-2; D gene uncertain. The CDR3 length is 11 residues. V lost 4 bases to trimming and J lost 8 bases, with 11 bases between them. Germline V lookup: CDR1 DFQATT, CDR2 SNEGSKA (reference sequence). CDR3 sequence reads: CSATLLPGYTF. The CDR3 DNA is TGCAGTGCTACCTTGTTACCGGGCTACACCTTC.

In DNA form, the CDR3 reads TGTGCCAGCAGAAGACAGGGCCACGAGCAGTACTTC. Translation gives CASRRQGHEQYF. V is TRBV6-5 and J is TRBJ2-7; 7 bases are shared with TRBD1. Germline V gene data show CDR1 as MNHEY and CDR2 as SVGAGI. V trimming: 6 bases; J trimming: 5 bases; junction bases outside the gene matches: 4. CDR3 length: 12 amino acids.

This clone was observed once. The chain is built from TRBV11-2 and TRBJ1-1; tentative D call: TRBD1 (5 bases). Germline lookup yields CDR1 SGHAT and CDR2 FQNNGV. The CDR3 has 13 residues. V lost 8 bases and J lost 5, with 15 bases in between. The CDR3 DNA follows: TGTGCCAGCTCCCAGGGAGTTAAAACTGAAGCTTTCTTT. This encodes CASSQGVKTEAFF.

The V call is TRBV27, the J call TRBJ1-2; 7 nucleotides line up with TRBD1. With V trimmed by 5 bases and J by 8 bases, 14 bases remained unmatched. CDR3 length: 15 residues. CDR1 MNHEY and CDR2 SMNVEV come from the germline V gene (reference sequence). The CDR3 DNA reads as TGTGCCAGCAGTCCAGTGGGGATGACAGGGAGCGGCTACACCTTC. It encodes CASSPVGMTGSGYTF.

The chain employs TRBV5-5 and TRBJ2-7; 12 bases match TRBD1. The CDR3 runs to 14 residues. The ends lost 3 bases at V and 4 bases at J; junction bases unmatched: 2. Per the germline V gene, CDR1 is SGHKS and CDR2 is YYEKEE (reference sequence). In DNA form, the CDR3 reads TGTGCCAGCAGCTGGGGACAGGGGGCTTACGAGCAGTACTTC. Translated: CASSWGQGAYEQYF.

The J gene is TRBJ2-3, the V gene TRBV30; a weak D match, TRBD2 (6 bases). The germline V gene has CDR1 GTSNPN and CDR2 SVGIG (reference sequence). V lost 7 bases to trimming and J lost 6 bases, with 23 bases between them. The CDR3 consists of 15 residues. The DNA for the CDR3 is TGTGCCTCTTCCTTCCAGGGAGGAAGAGTGGATACGCAGTATTTT. As protein: CASSFQGGRVDTQYF.

J is TRBJ1-5 and V is TRBV5-1; maybe TRBD1 (5 bases). This CDR3 spans 15 amino acids. Germline V CDR1 and CDR2: SGHRS, YFSETQ. The V end lost 5 bases, the J end lost 3 bases, and 15 bases lay between the germline ends. The CDR3 sequence: CASRLGLDTNQPQHF. The CDR3 DNA follows: TGCGCCAGCAGGCTGGGGTTGGACACCAATCAGCCCCAGCATTTT.

The CDR3 sequence is CASSLGVVANYGYTF. The CDR3 DNA follows: TGTGCCAGCAGCTTAGGGGTAGTAGCTAACTATGGCTACACCTTC. This chain links TRBV7-9 with TRBJ1-2, with D unresolved. The germline gives CDR1 SEHNR, CDR2 FQNEAQ (reference sequence). This CDR3 has 15 amino acids. V lost 1 base, J lost 0 bases, and 9 bases lay in between. Supplemented by reference TRBV7-9 and TRBJ1-2, the full variable domain reads DTGVSQNPRHKITKRGQNVTFRCDPISEHNRLYWYRQTLGQGPEFLTYFQNEAQLEKSRLLSDRFSAERPKGSFSTLEIQRTEQGDSAMYLCASSLGVVANYGYTFGSGTRLTVV.

The table lists this clone with a few counts. The chain's CDR3 is CASSEGQIRITF. CDR3 DNA sequence: TGCGCCAGCAGTGAGGGACAGATAAGGATCACCTTC. V gene TRBV10-2 combines with J gene TRBJ1-2, with D possibly being TRBD1 (6 bases). The V gene's germline CDR1 is WSHSY and CDR2 SAAADI. This CDR3 is built from 12 residues. V was trimmed by 2 bases and J by 13 bases, leaving 14 bases between them.

This sequence joins TRBV7-2 and TRBJ1-1; D gene unclear. Trimming cost V 2 bases and J 3 bases, with 13 bases left between them. The length of the CDR3 is 15 residues. Looked up from germline, CDR1 is SGHTA and CDR2 is FQGNSA. CDR3 in amino acids: CASSLIWRTDTEAFF. In DNA form, the CDR3 reads TGTGCCAGCAGCTTAATCTGGCGGACGGACACTGAAGCTTTCTTT.

The chain uses TRBV5-1 and TRBJ1-1, with D perhaps matching TRBD1 (6 bases). Germline V gene sequence: CDR1 SGHRS, CDR2 YFSETQ. This CDR3 has 14 residues. Between the trimmed V and J ends, which lost 1 base and 3 bases, there was a span of 10 bases. This CDR3 is CASSLLGGHTEAFF. CDR3 nucleotide sequence: TGCGCCAGCAGCTTGTTGGGGGGGCACACTGAAGCTTTCTTT. The complete variable domain, with remaining parts taken from reference TRBV5-1 and TRBJ1-1, reads KAGVTQTPRYLIKTRGQQVTLSCSPISGHRSVSWYQQTPGQGLQFLFEYFSETQRNKGNFPGRFSGRQFSNSRSEMNVSTLELGDSALYLCASSLLGGHTEAFFGQGTRLTVV.

This clone appeared once. V and J are TRBV5-1 and TRBJ1-2, with D tentatively TRBD1 (5 bases). The CDR3 runs 14 residues. The germline V and J ends were trimmed by 4 bases and 7 bases, with 17 bases remaining between them. The germline V gene encodes CDR1 SGHRS and CDR2 YFSETQ. In DNA form, the CDR3 reads TGCGCCAGCAGCGGGGGAGGTTGGGATGGTGGCTACACCTTC. Encoded protein: CASSGGGWDGGYTF.

The CDR3 protein is CASGPGLGTYEQYF. The CDR3 DNA reads TGTGCCAGCGGGCCGGGACTGGGAACCTACGAGCAGTACTTC. The V and J genes are TRBV27 and TRBJ2-7, with D possibly matching TRBD2 (6 bases). Trimming removed 8 bases at V and 2 bases at J, with 16 bases between. The CDR3 is 14 residues long. The V gene's germline CDR1 is MNHEY and CDR2 SMNVEV (reference sequence).

The V gene is TRBV5-1, the J gene TRBJ1-6, with unresolved D. CDR1 and CDR2 from the germline V gene are SGHRS and YFSETQ. This CDR3 spans 13 amino acids. Trimming removed 1 base at V and 12 bases at J, with 11 bases between. The CDR3 sequence is CASSLSPPEPLHF. The CDR3 coding sequence is TGCGCCAGCAGCTTGAGTCCCCCAGAACCCCTCCACTTT.

The chain joins TRBV12-5 to TRBJ1-5; 8 nucleotides agree with TRBD1. CDR3 size: 17 residues. Trimming removed 2 bases from V and 6 bases from J; junction bases left unmatched: 12. In germline, CDR1 is LGHNT, CDR2 FRNRAP. CDR3 region: CASGLTWAGGASQPQHF. The CDR3 nucleotides are TGTGCTAGTGGTTTGACTTGGGCAGGGGGCGCATCTCAGCCCCAGCATTTT.

The gene calls are TRBV7-6 and TRBJ2-3; tentative D call: TRBD2 (5 bases). Germline CDR1 reads SGHVS; CDR2 reads FNYEAQ. The CDR3 contains 16 residues. V was trimmed by 3 bases and J by 4 bases, leaving 17 bases between them. The CDR3 region is CASSFFSGPAADTQYF. As DNA, the CDR3 is TGTGCCAGCAGCTTTTTCAGCGGTCCGGCGGCAGATACGCAGTATTTT.

This chain joins TRBV6-5 and TRBJ2-7; D is unresolved. Germline V gives CDR1 MNHEY, CDR2 SVGAGI. The CDR3 has 15 residues. V lost 7 bases, J lost 5 bases, and 21 bases lay in between. Here the CDR3 DNA reads TGTGCCAGCACTACCTACCGGACGTCTGGCGACGAGCAGTACTTC. Its protein product is CASTTYRTSGDEQYF.

The gene calls are TRBV5-6 and TRBJ1-2; unclear D gene. The germline gives CDR1 SGHDT, CDR2 YYEEEE. Trimming took 4 bases from V and 6 from J, leaving 16 bases between them. The CDR3 has 14 residues. CDR3 sequence reads: CASSPGLRVDGYTF. In DNA form, the CDR3 reads TGTGCCAGCAGCCCCGGGCTGAGGGTGGATGGCTACACCTTC.

This clone was detected a few times. This specimen includes other DNA sequences encoding the same CDR3. The gene calls are TRBV6-5 and TRBJ2-2; D unresolved. Trimming removed 0 bases at V and 8 bases at J, with 10 bases between. Germline V CDR1 and CDR2: MNHEY, SVGAGI. The CDR3 is 14 amino acids. In DNA, the CDR3 is TGTGCCAGCAGTTACTCCCCCGAGGTGGGGGAGCTGTTTTTT. Translating it yields CASSYSPEVGELFF.

V and J are TRBV10-3 and TRBJ2-1; 9 positions match TRBD2. CDR1 is ENHRY and CDR2 is SYGVKD in the germline V gene. The V gene end was trimmed by 0 bases and the J gene end by 9 bases; junction bases not matched to a gene: 6. The CDR3 has 15 residues. For the CDR3, the DNA is TGTGCCATCAGTGAGTCTGGCGGGAGGGCCGTTGAGCAGTTCTTC. Translation: CAISESGGRAVEQFF.

J is TRBJ1-2 and V is TRBV5-1; 8 bases agree with TRBD1. This CDR3 contains 15 residues. CDR1 SGHRS and CDR2 YFSETQ come from the germline V gene. V lost 3 bases and J lost 0; bases outside the gene matches: 4. The CDR3 loop is CASSWTGPANYGYTF. Written as DNA, the CDR3 is TGCGCCAGCAGCTGGACAGGGCCCGCTAACTATGGCTACACCTTC.

The chain has TRBV9 and TRBJ2-3, with TRBD2 identical over 7 bases. The CDR3 sequence is 16 residues long. Trimming at V came to 0 bases and at J to 2 bases, leaving 6 bases not matched to a gene. Germline V lookup: CDR1 SGDLS, CDR2 YYNGEE. The CDR3: CASSVDGGSSTDTQYF. The CDR3, as DNA: TGTGCCAGCAGCGTAGACGGCGGGAGTTCCACAGATACGCAGTATTTT.

The chain links TRBV5-6 to TRBJ1-2, with D tentatively TRBD1 (6 bases). From germline, CDR1 is SGHDT and CDR2 YYEEEE. V was clipped by 0 bases and J by 4 bases, with 16 bases between them. This CDR3 spans 16 amino acids. The DNA for the CDR3 is TGTGCCAGCAGCTTGGCGACAGGACTAATTTCCTATGGCTACACCTTC. This gives the protein CASSLATGLISYGYTF. Complete variable domain (other parts from reference TRBV5-6 and TRBJ1-2): DAGVTQSPTHLIKTRGQQVTLRCSPKSGHDTVSWYQQALGQGPQFIFQYYEEEERQRGNFPDRFSGHQFPNYSSELNVNALLLGDSALYLCASSLATGLISYGYTFGSGTRLTVV.